The entry below gives a single T cell receptor beta chain sequence along with its context. Its antigen is not identified. These data come from a study of shared clonotypes between healthy human individuals. Study background: Donor composition was two women and three men, aged 18 to 49. Study-wide points: The donor pool, a small one, limited the genetic and exposure-history diversity represented.

In unsorted samples, genomic DNA was obtained using roughly 90 million PBMCs. At the deep level, the assay was run. Sequencing was performed with immunoSEQ multiplex PCR; in TCRdb, only in-frame clones are kept and a portion is missing. Of some 480,000 clones listed, roughly 85% are singletons. V was shortened by 6 bases and J by 3 bases, with 11 bases between the two germline ends. CDR1 and CDR2 from the germline V gene are SNHLY and FYNNEI. The CDR3 has 13 residues. The receptor comes from a woman in her thirties or forties in good health. Some clones in this sample may be carry-over from other donors' samples. The specimen sequenced was PBMCs. The chain employs TRBV2 and TRBJ1-1; no firm D call. DNA for the CDR3: TGTGCCAGCAGGCCCCGGTGGGACACTGAAGCTTTCTTT. Translation gives CASRPRWDTEAFF.